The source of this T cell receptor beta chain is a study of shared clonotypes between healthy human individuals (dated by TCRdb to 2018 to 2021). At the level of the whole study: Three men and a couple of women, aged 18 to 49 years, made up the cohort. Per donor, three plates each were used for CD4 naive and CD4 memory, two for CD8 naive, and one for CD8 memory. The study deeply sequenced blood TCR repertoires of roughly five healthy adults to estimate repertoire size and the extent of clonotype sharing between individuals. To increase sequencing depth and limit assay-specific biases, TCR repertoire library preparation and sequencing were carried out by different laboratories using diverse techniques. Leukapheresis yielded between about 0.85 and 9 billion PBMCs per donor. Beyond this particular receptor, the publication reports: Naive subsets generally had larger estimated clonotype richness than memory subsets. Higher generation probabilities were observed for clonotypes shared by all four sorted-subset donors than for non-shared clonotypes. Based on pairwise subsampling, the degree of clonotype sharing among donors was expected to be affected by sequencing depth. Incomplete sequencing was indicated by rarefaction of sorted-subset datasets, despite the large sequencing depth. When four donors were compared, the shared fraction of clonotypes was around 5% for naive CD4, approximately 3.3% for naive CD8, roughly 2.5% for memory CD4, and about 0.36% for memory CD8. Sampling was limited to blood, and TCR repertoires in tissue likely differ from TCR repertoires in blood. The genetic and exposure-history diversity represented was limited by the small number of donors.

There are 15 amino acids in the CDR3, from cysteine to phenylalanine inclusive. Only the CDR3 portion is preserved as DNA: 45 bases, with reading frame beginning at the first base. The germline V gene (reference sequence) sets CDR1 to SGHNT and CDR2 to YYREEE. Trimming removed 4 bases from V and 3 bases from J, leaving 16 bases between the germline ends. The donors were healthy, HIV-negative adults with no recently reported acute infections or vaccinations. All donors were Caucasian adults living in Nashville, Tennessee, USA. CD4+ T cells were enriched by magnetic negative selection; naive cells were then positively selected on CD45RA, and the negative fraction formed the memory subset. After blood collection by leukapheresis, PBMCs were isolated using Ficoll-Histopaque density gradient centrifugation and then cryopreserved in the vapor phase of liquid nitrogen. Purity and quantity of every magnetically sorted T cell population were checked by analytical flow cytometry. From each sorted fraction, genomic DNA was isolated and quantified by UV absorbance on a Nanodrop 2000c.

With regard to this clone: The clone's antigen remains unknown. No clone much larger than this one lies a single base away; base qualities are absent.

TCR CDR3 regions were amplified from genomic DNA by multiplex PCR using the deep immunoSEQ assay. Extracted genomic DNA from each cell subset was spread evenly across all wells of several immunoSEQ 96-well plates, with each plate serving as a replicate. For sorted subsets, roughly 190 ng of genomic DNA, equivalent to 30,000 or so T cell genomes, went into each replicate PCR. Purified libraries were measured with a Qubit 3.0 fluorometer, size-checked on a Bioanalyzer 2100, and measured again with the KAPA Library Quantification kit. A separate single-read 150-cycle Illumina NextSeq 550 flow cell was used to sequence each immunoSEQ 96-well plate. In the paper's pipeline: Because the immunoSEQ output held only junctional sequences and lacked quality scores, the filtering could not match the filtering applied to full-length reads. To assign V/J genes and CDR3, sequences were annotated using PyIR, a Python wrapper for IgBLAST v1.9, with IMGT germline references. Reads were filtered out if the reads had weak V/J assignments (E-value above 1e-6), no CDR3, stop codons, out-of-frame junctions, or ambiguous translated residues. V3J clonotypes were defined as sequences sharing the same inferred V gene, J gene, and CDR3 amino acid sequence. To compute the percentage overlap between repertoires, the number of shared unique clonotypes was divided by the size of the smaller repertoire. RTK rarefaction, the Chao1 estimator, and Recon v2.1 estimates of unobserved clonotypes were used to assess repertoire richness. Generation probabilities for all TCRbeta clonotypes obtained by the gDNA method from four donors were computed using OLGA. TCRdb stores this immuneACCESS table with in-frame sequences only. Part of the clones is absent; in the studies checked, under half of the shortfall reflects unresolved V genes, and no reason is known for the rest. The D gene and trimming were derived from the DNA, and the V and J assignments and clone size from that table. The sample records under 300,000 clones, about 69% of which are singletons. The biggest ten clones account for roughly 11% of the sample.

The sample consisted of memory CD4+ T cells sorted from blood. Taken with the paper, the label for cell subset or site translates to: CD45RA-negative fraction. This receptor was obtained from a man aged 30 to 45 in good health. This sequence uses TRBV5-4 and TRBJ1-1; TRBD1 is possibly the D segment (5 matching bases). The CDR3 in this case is CASSDREGRDTEAFF. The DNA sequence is TGTGCCAGCAGCGATCGGGAGGGGAGAGACACTGAAGCTTTCTTT.